The TCR beta chain described here comes from a study of T-cell reconstitution after alpha-beta-depleted transplantation in children. Unique molecular identifiers were used in preparing the TCRbeta library. TCRdb redid the calling of the PCR reads with MiXCR, one entry per CDR3 protein. This repertoire shows approximately 590,000 distinct CDR3 sequences, 10% found once; its top ten account for roughly 4%. Looked up from germline, CDR1 is MDHEN and CDR2 is SYDVKM. Trimming cost V 7 bases and J 4 bases, with 10 bases left between them. This CDR3 has 12 residues. Sequencing used PBMCs from the stem cell graft donor, obtained from the stem cell graft. The chain links TRBV28 to TRBJ2-5; D gene unclear. The sequence was collected from a human donor who donated a stem cell graft to a child with acute myeloid leukemia. The CDR3 sequence is CASKSPPETQYF. CDR3 nucleotide sequence: TGTGCCAGCAAATCCCCCCCAGAGACCCAGTACTTC.